These 26 T cell receptor beta chains originate from one sample sequenced in a study of Ad26.COV2.S vaccination and SARS-CoV-2 variants. As for treatment: some 20 received Ad26.COV2.S at low or high dose, single or two shots; about 5 received placebo; per-sample allocation not given. Each sample was drawn 63 days after the first injection (of vaccine or placebo). TCRdb keeps only in-frame clones here, not all; method: immunoSEQ multiplex PCR. The profile shows about 680,000 clones, around 92% of them singletons. Here the sequenced sample was peripheral blood, taken in a trial of Ad26.COV2.S vaccine versus placebo. These receptors all come from a person aged 18-60 years who received the Ad26.COV2.S COVID-19 vaccine or a placebo.

The rearrangement links TRBV5-5 to TRBJ2-7; TRBD1 matches 7 bases. The CDR3 length is 16 residues. With V trimmed by 0 bases and J by 2 bases, 8 bases remained unmatched. Germline V gene data show CDR1 as SGHKS and CDR2 as YYEKEE (reference sequence). The CDR3 coding sequence is TGTGCCAGCAGCTTGGACCCCGGGACAGCTACCTACGAGCAGTACTTC. It yields the protein CASSLDPGTATYEQYF.

The chain is built from TRBV6-5 and TRBJ1-6; D is unresolved. Deletions cut 5 bases from V and 12 bases from J, with 8 bases between. Germline loops: CDR1 MNHEY, CDR2 SVGAGI. The length of the CDR3 is 11 residues. The DNA of the CDR3 is TGTGCCAGCAGTCGCCGTGGACCCCTCCACTTT. Protein product: CASSRRGPLHF.

The chain links TRBV10-3 to TRBJ1-6; perhaps TRBD1 as D (6 bases). The CDR3 has 17 amino acids. V was trimmed by 4 bases and J by 7 bases, leaving 20 bases between them. CDR1 is ENHRY and CDR2 is SYGVKD in the germline V gene. CDR3 sequence reads: CAISVYHRGAPNSPLHF. The DNA for the CDR3 is TGTGCCATCAGTGTATACCATAGGGGGGCCCCGAATTCACCCCTCCACTTT.

This chain's CDR3 is CASSFTGAGANVLTF. The CDR3, as DNA: TGTGCCAGCAGCTTTACAGGGGCCGGGGCCAACGTCCTGACTTTC. The gene calls are TRBV3-1 (or the pseudogene TRBV3-2) and TRBJ2-6; 7 positions match TRBD1. Germline trimming cut 5 bases from V and 4 bases from J; bases unmatched to any gene: 5. From germline, CDR1 is LGHDT and CDR2 YNNKEL (reference sequence). CDR3 length: 15 residues.

The chain uses TRBV6-5 and TRBJ2-3; tentative D call: TRBD1 (5 bases). V lost 6 bases and J 4 bases, leaving 11 bases between the germline ends. Germline CDR1 reads MNHEY; CDR2 reads SVGAGI. This CDR3 region has 13 residues. For the CDR3, the DNA is TGTGCCAGCAGAGATCAGGGTCCAGATACGCAGTATTTT. This gives the protein CASRDQGPDTQYF.

CDR3 bases: TGTGCCAGCAGCTTGGGGCAGGTCCATCAAGAGACCCAGTACTTC. It codes for CASSLGQVHQETQYF. The chain uses TRBV5-4 and TRBJ2-5; D not certain. The CDR3 length is 15 residues. Germline CDR1 and CDR2: SGHNT and YYREEE (reference sequence). V was shortened by 0 bases and J by 2 bases, with 11 bases between the two germline ends.

The V call is TRBV5-6, the J call TRBJ2-1; D is unclear. The length of the CDR3 is 12 residues. Germline V gene lookup returns CDR1 SGHDT and CDR2 YYEEEE. Trimming removed 0 bases from V and 9 bases from J, with 7 bases in between. Here the CDR3 DNA reads TGTGCCAGCAGCTTGGAATCTATTGAGCAGTTCTTC. Translated, it gives CASSLESIEQFF.

Worth noting for this clone: The sample carries other DNA sequences with the same CDR3. The chain carries TRBV5-8 and TRBJ2-5; D remains unclear. Deletions cut 0 bases from V and 5 bases from J, with 2 bases between. The CDR3 contains 11 residues. Germline V gives CDR1 SGHTS, CDR2 YDEGEE. The CDR3 DNA sequence: TGTGCCAGCAGCTTGGAGGAGACCCAGTACTTC. It specifies CASSLEETQYF.

The V call is TRBV19, the J call TRBJ1-1; no clear D gene. Germline loops: CDR1 LNHDA, CDR2 SQIVND (reference sequence). The CDR3 extends over 14 amino acids. V was clipped by 3 bases and J by 7 bases, with 15 bases between them. The CDR3 here is CASSILIGKFEAFF. In nucleotides, the CDR3 is TGTGCCAGTAGTATCCTCATAGGGAAGTTTGAAGCTTTCTTT. The full variable domain, rest sourced from reference TRBV19 and TRBJ1-1, is DGGITQSPKYLFRKEGQNVTLSCEQNLNHDAMYWYRQDPGQGLRLIYYSQIVNDFQKGDIAEGYSVSREKKESFPLTVTSAQKNPTAFYLCASSILIGKFEAFFGQGTRLTVV.

The chain links TRBV7-2 to TRBJ2-3; D possibly corresponds to TRBD2 (6 bases). With 4 bases removed from V and 2 bases from J, the gap between germline ends came to 16 bases. The length of the CDR3 is 16 residues. Germline V gives CDR1 SGHTA, CDR2 FQGNSA. CDR3 residues: CASSYSSGSYTDTQYF. The CDR3 region has the DNA TGTGCCAGCAGCTACTCTTCCGGGAGTTACACAGATACGCAGTATTTT.

The rearrangement joins TRBV10-2 to TRBJ2-1, with 9 nucleotides matching TRBD2. Trimming took 4 bases from V and 2 from J; bases not matched to a gene: 3. From germline, CDR1 is WSHSY and CDR2 SAAADI. This CDR3 has 15 residues. CDR3 loop: CASSGLAATYNEQFF. DNA for the CDR3: TGCGCCAGCAGTGGACTAGCGGCTACCTACAATGAGCAGTTCTTC.

The chain links TRBV5-6 to TRBJ1-2; 8 bases line up with TRBD1. This CDR3 comprises 14 residues. Per the germline V gene, CDR1 is SGHDT and CDR2 is YYEEEE. Trimming took 4 bases from V and 3 from J; bases not matched to a gene: 5. This CDR3 reads CASSRRTGYYGYTF. In DNA, the CDR3 is TGTGCCAGCAGCCGAAGGACAGGGTACTATGGCTACACCTTC.

The chain couples TRBV6-4 to TRBJ2-7; D could derive from TRBD1 or TRBD2 (5 bases each). Trimming pared 8 bases from V and 3 bases from J, leaving 8 bases between. The CDR3 runs to 11 residues. Germline V gene sequence: CDR1 MRHNA, CDR2 SNTAGT. The CDR3 here is CASGDGYEQYF. In nucleotides, the CDR3 is TGTGCCAGCGGGGACGGCTACGAGCAGTACTTC.

The rearrangement uses TRBV7-2 and TRBJ2-3; the D gene could be TRBD1 or TRBD2 (5 bases each). This CDR3 spans 16 amino acids. CDR1 is SGHTA and CDR2 is FQGNSA in the germline V gene. With 3 bases removed from V and 4 bases from J, the gap between germline ends came to 17 bases. The CDR3 protein is CASSFRDGGPPDTQYF. CDR3 nucleotides: TGTGCCAGCAGCTTCCGGGACGGAGGTCCCCCAGATACGCAGTATTTT.

The chain has TRBV18 and TRBJ1-5; D is ambiguous. CDR1 is KGHSH, CDR2 LQKENI, per germline. The CDR3 length is 16 residues. V dropped 1 base and J dropped 2 bases, with 12 bases sitting between them. DNA of the CDR3: TGTGCCAGCTCACCACTGGGAGGAGGTGGCAATCAGCCCCAGCATTTT. Translating gives CASSPLGGGGNQPQHF.

With regard to this clone: This same CDR3 is encoded by further DNA sequences in the sample. The CDR3 coding sequence is TGTGCCAGCTCACCCCCCGGATCAGATACGCAGTATTTT. The encoded protein is CASSPPGSDTQYF. The gene calls are TRBV18 and TRBJ2-3; the D is unclear. Germline CDR1 reads KGHSH; CDR2 reads LQKENI. This CDR3 comprises 13 residues. V lost 3 bases to trimming and J lost 4 bases, with 8 bases between them.

V and J are TRBV25-1 and TRBJ1-5; D is uncertain. This CDR3 is 14 amino acids long. Germline CDR1 is MGHDK and CDR2 is SYGVNS. The V end lost 8 bases, the J end lost 3 bases, and 14 bases lay between the germline ends. The CDR3 spells CASVATGFNQPQHF. CDR3 DNA sequence: TGTGCCAGCGTTGCGACCGGCTTCAATCAGCCCCAGCATTTT.

This clone was recorded only once. This chain links TRBV4-3 with TRBJ2-7; D is undetermined. CDR1 is LGHNA, CDR2 YSLEER, per germline. The CDR3 has 13 residues. The ends were cut back, 0 bases at V and 8 bases at J, with 11 bases in the middle. CDR3 sequence reads: CASSQDRSEQQYF. The CDR3 region has the DNA TGCGCCAGCAGCCAAGACCGAAGCGAGCAGCAGTACTTC.

This chain uses TRBV20-1 with TRBJ1-2, with D possibly TRBD1 on 5 matching bases. The V and J ends lost 3 bases and 2 bases respectively, with 13 bases between them. The CDR3 contains 14 residues. From germline, CDR1 is DFQATT and CDR2 SNEGSKA (reference sequence). The CDR3 sequence: CSASGVAGNYGYTF. CDR3 sequence (DNA): TGCAGTGCTAGTGGGGTGGCAGGGAACTATGGCTACACCTTC.

V and J are TRBV3-1 (or the pseudogene TRBV3-2) and TRBJ1-1; the D gene is possibly TRBD1 (6 bases). V lost 2 bases and J lost 6, with 13 bases in between. This CDR3 has 14 residues. Germline values: CDR1 LGHDT, CDR2 YNNKEL (reference sequence). In DNA, the CDR3 is TGTGCCAGCAGCCAAAAGGCGACAGGCGCTGAAGCTTTCTTT. It codes for CASSQKATGAEAFF.

The gene calls are TRBV11-1 and TRBJ2-1, with 8 bases aligning to TRBD2. CDR3 length: 16 residues. The V gene's germline CDR1 is SGHAT and CDR2 FQDESV (reference sequence). J lost 10 bases, V lost 5 bases, and 16 bases had no gene match. CDR3 bases: TGTGCCAGCAGCCTTACGGGTGGATTAGCGGGGAGAGAGCAGTTCTTC. Translation: CASSLTGGLAGREQFF.

This clone has ten or more counts. The CDR3 here is CAWSSDLTDTQYF. For the CDR3, the DNA is TGTGCCTGGAGTAGCGACCTCACAGATACGCAGTATTTT. The chain has TRBV30 and TRBJ2-3; D is unresolved. The CDR3 has 13 amino acids. Germline assignment: CDR1 GTSNPN and CDR2 SVGIG (reference sequence). The ends were cut back, 2 bases at V and 2 bases at J, with 8 bases in the middle.

The CDR3 DNA follows: TGCGCCAGCAGCTTGGCCGAAGTCAGCCCAGAGACCCAGTACTTC. Its translation is CASSLAEVSPETQYF. The chain uses TRBV5-1 and TRBJ2-5; the D is unclear. Germline CDR1 reads SGHRS; CDR2 reads YFSETQ. Trimming stripped 0 bases from V and 4 bases from J, with 13 bases between. The CDR3 covers 15 residues.

This clone was observed a single time. V usage is TRBV18 and J usage is TRBJ2-5, with no clear D. Germline CDR1 is KGHSH and CDR2 is LQKENI. CDR3 length: 13 amino acids. V lost 1 base and J lost 3, with 6 bases in between. The CDR3 sequence is CASSPRQEETQYF. CDR3 DNA sequence: TGTGCCAGCTCACCACGGCAGGAAGAGACCCAGTACTTC.

The CDR3 sequence is CASSLTPSLNGANVLTF. The CDR3 coding sequence is TGCGCCAGCAGCCTTACCCCGTCGCTTAACGGGGCCAACGTCCTGACTTTC. The chain combines TRBV4-1 with TRBJ2-6; D call uncertain. V was trimmed by 4 bases and J by 4 bases, leaving 17 bases between them. The CDR3 contains 17 residues. Germline V gene sequence: CDR1 MGHRA, CDR2 YSYEKL.

This chain uses TRBV4-3 with TRBJ1-2, with a possible D match to TRBD1 (5 bases). The germline V gene encodes CDR1 LGHNA and CDR2 YSLEER. V was trimmed by 0 bases and J by 8 bases, leaving 16 bases between them. This CDR3 is 15 amino acids long. CDR3 region: CASSQDQYGREGYTF. The CDR3 region has the DNA TGCGCCAGCAGCCAAGATCAATACGGCAGGGAAGGCTACACCTTC.